The 24 T cell receptor beta chains below all came from one sample that was sequenced in a study of blood T cell repertoires in COVID-19. Libraries were prepared by immunoSEQ multiplex PCR; TCRdb keeps only in-frame clonotypes and omits some of them. The sample has over 120,000 clones, over 80% seen once. The sample taken for sequencing was peripheral blood. The receptors shown here come from a woman between 45 and 60 years old with acute or convalescent COVID-19.

The chain recombines TRBV14 with TRBJ2-3; D call uncertain. The V end lost 1 base, the J end lost 2 bases, and 7 bases lay between the germline ends. This CDR3 has 14 amino acids. The germline CDR1 and CDR2 sequences are SGHDN and FVKESK. In DNA, the CDR3 is TGTGCCAGCAGCCAAGCAGACTCCACAGATACGCAGTATTTT. Amino acid sequence: CASSQADSTDTQYF.

The CDR3 DNA sequence: TGCGCCAGCAGCTTGGTGTCCCGGGAAGAGTACACCGGGGAGCTGTTTTTT. Amino acid sequence: CASSLVSREEYTGELFF. The chain links TRBV5-1 to TRBJ2-2; a weak D match, TRBD2 (5 bases). The CDR3 loop spans 17 amino acids. Trimming left V 0 bases short and J 3 bases short, with 15 bases between. In germline, CDR1 is SGHRS, CDR2 YFSETQ.

V gene TRBV3-1 (or the pseudogene TRBV3-2) combines with J gene TRBJ1-2; 8 bases are a match to TRBD1. The V gene end was trimmed by 2 bases and the J gene end by 8 bases; junction bases not matched to a gene: 10. CDR1 is LGHDT, CDR2 YNNKEL, per germline (reference sequence). This CDR3 has 15 amino acids. The CDR3 sequence is CASSQRLGQGYGYTF. CDR3 in DNA: TGTGCCAGCAGCCAACGCCTAGGACAGGGATACGGCTACACCTTC.

CDR3 loop: CASSPLAGGPNEQFF. CDR3 nucleotides: TGTGCCAGCAGCCCCCTAGCGGGAGGCCCCAATGAGCAGTTCTTC. The chain is built from TRBV11-1 and TRBJ2-1; TRBD2 aligns across 11 bases. This CDR3 is 15 amino acids long. The V and J ends lost 5 bases and 6 bases, in that order; junction bases with no gene match: 6. The V gene's germline CDR1 is SGHAT and CDR2 FQDESV (reference sequence).

The chain carries TRBV29-1 and TRBJ1-4; 7 bases match TRBD1. The trim removed 5 bases at V and 6 bases at J, leaving 6 bases unmatched. The germline CDR1 and CDR2 sequences are SQVTM and ANQGSEA. The CDR3 has 13 residues. The CDR3 DNA reads as TGCAGCGTTATGGGACAGAGCCATGAAAAACTGTTTTTT. Its translation is CSVMGQSHEKLFF.

The rearrangement links TRBV6-5 to TRBJ2-1, with 11 bases aligning to TRBD2. This CDR3 is built from 14 residues. Looked up from germline, CDR1 is MNHEY and CDR2 is SVGAGI. The CDR3 sequence: CASKLAGVLNEQFF. The CDR3 DNA is TGTGCGAGTAAACTAGCGGGAGTCTTAAATGAGCAGTTCTTC.

The chain couples TRBV30 to TRBJ2-7; 7 bases align to TRBD1. This CDR3 contains 13 residues. V gave up 1 base and J gave up 5 bases; unmatched junction bases: 5. Germline CDR1 GTSNPN, CDR2 SVGIG (reference sequence). The CDR3 here is CAWSEGAGNEQYF. In DNA form, the CDR3 reads TGTGCCTGGAGTGAGGGGGCCGGGAACGAGCAGTACTTC.

In DNA, the CDR3 is TGTGCCAGTAGTATAGGAGGGCCAAAGATCAGTGAGCAGTTCTTC. Its protein product is CASSIGGPKISEQFF. V and J are TRBV19 and TRBJ2-1; D is possibly TRBD2 (5 bases). This CDR3 is built from 15 residues. Germline lookup yields CDR1 LNHDA and CDR2 SQIVND (reference sequence). The V and J ends lost 1 base and 9 bases respectively, with 16 bases between them.

The chain joins TRBV9 to TRBJ2-2; D ambiguous. This CDR3 has 16 residues. V dropped 1 base and J dropped 6 bases, with 16 bases sitting between them. Germline CDR1 SGDLS, CDR2 YYNGEE. The CDR3 DNA reads as TGTGCCAGCAGCGTACCAGGTTCCTTCTCTCCCGGGGAGCTGTTTTTT. Amino acids: CASSVPGSFSPGELFF.

CDR3 DNA sequence: TGTGCCAGCCTACCCGGGACAGGGCAGAACACTGAAGCTTTCTTT. Translation gives CASLPGTGQNTEAFF. The genes are TRBV19 and TRBJ1-1, with TRBD1 matching over 9 bases. The CDR3 is made up of 15 amino acids. V dropped 9 bases and J dropped 1; count of bases not matched to a gene: 9. Germline V gene data show CDR1 as LNHDA and CDR2 as SQIVND (reference sequence).

V usage is TRBV7-9 and J usage is TRBJ2-1, with 7 bases identical to TRBD2. Germline trimming cut 5 bases from V and 0 bases from J; bases unmatched to any gene: 16. Germline lookup yields CDR1 SEHNR and CDR2 FQNEAQ (reference sequence). The CDR3 extends over 19 amino acids. The CDR3, as DNA: TGTGCCAGCAGCGCTCCGAGGCTAGCGGAGGTGAGCTCCTACAATGAGCAGTTCTTC. As protein: CASSAPRLAEVSSYNEQFF.

The chain joins TRBV6-6 to TRBJ2-1, with 7 bases identical to TRBD2. This CDR3 comprises 14 residues. Germline lookup yields CDR1 MNHNY and CDR2 SVGAGI (reference sequence). The trim removed 6 bases at V and 3 bases at J, leaving 5 bases unmatched. The CDR3 is CASRGDYYYNEQFF. The CDR3 DNA follows: TGTGCCAGCAGAGGGGACTATTACTACAATGAGCAGTTCTTC.

The chain is built from TRBV5-4 and TRBJ1-1; D is undetermined. CDR3 size: 15 residues. Germline-derived CDR1 and CDR2 are SGHNT and YYREEE (reference sequence). V lost 0 bases and J lost 4, with 13 bases in between. Here the CDR3 DNA reads TGTGCCAGCAGCTTGGGCGACCTGGGAGGCACTGAAGCTTTCTTT. Translation: CASSLGDLGGTEAFF.

The CDR3 here is CASSIVSGGAGDTQYF. For the CDR3, the DNA is TGTGCCAGTAGTATTGTTAGCGGGGGGGCCGGTGATACGCAGTATTTT. The chain combines TRBV19 with TRBJ2-3; 11 bases match TRBD2. CDR1 LNHDA and CDR2 SQIVND come from the germline V gene (reference sequence). This CDR3 has 16 amino acids. V lost 3 bases and J lost 6; bases outside the gene matches: 8.

The chain carries TRBV19 and TRBJ1-2; 9 bases fit TRBD1. With V trimmed by 7 bases and J by 2 bases, 2 bases remained unmatched. In germline, CDR1 is LNHDA, CDR2 SQIVND (reference sequence). The CDR3 consists of 13 residues. CDR3 nucleotides: TGTGCCAGTAACAGGGGGCAGAACTATGGCTACACCTTC. Protein: CASNRGQNYGYTF.

To note about this clone: Different DNA sequences within this sample yield the same CDR3. The chain carries TRBV12-3 or TRBV12-4 and TRBJ1-1, with 7 bases identical to TRBD1. The CDR3 is 13 amino acids. V lost 1 base, J lost 4 bases, and 0 bases stayed unmatched. CDR3 region: CASSLDRGTEAFF. CDR3 DNA: TGTGCCAGCAGTTTAGACAGGGGCACTGAAGCTTTCTTT.

The rearrangement uses TRBV6-2 or TRBV6-3 and TRBJ1-2, with D hard to call. V shed 6 bases and J shed 4 bases, with 6 bases lying between them. This CDR3 region has 11 residues. Germline V gene data show CDR1 as MNHEY and CDR2 as SVGEGT. The CDR3 here is CASSHSYGYTF. The CDR3 DNA reads TGTGCCAGCAGCCACAGCTATGGCTACACCTTC.

The genes are TRBV5-1 and TRBJ2-1, with 9 bases that match TRBD2. V lost 2 bases to trimming and J lost 2 bases; unmatched junction nucleotides: 2. Germline loops: CDR1 SGHRS, CDR2 YFSETQ. This CDR3 is 15 amino acids long. This CDR3 is CASSLAGGTYNEQFF. Here the CDR3 DNA reads TGCGCCAGCAGCTTAGCGGGGGGAACCTACAATGAGCAGTTCTTC.

The rearrangement links TRBV19 to TRBJ1-6; 7 bases line up with TRBD1. The germline V gene has CDR1 LNHDA and CDR2 SQIVND (reference sequence). V lost 6 bases, J lost 8 bases, and 7 bases stayed unmatched. The CDR3 is made up of 14 amino acids. DNA of the CDR3: TGTGCCAGTAGGCAGACAGGGACTTATTCACCCCTCCACTTT. Translation: CASRQTGTYSPLHF.

The V and J genes are TRBV18 and TRBJ2-1; D might be TRBD2 (6 bases). Between the trimmed V and J ends, which lost 3 bases and 7 bases, there was a span of 13 bases. Germline lookup yields CDR1 KGHSH and CDR2 LQKENI. This CDR3 has 14 amino acids. CDR3 DNA sequence: TGTGCCAGCTCACCTCCCGGGACTCCGAATGAGCAGTTCTTC. This encodes CASSPPGTPNEQFF.

The chain has TRBV3-1 (or the pseudogene TRBV3-2) and TRBJ1-2; 9 nucleotides line up with TRBD1. There are 15 residues in the CDR3. With 1 base clipped from V and 2 bases from J, the junction kept 2 bases outside the gene matches. Germline CDR1 is LGHDT and CDR2 is YNNKEL (reference sequence). This CDR3 is CASSQVGTGNYGYTF. For the CDR3, the DNA is TGTGCCAGCAGCCAAGTCGGGACAGGGAACTATGGCTACACCTTC.

The gene calls are TRBV11-3 and TRBJ1-3; 10 nucleotides align to TRBD1. The CDR3 loop spans 14 amino acids. After removal of 3 bases from V and 7 bases from J, the junction contained 3 bases not matched to a gene. Germline V lookup: CDR1 SGHNT, CDR2 YENEEA. CDR3 loop: CASSLTGGQNTIYF. The CDR3 nucleotides are TGTGCCAGCAGCTTGACAGGGGGCCAGAACACCATATATTTT.

The CDR3 nucleotides read TGTGCCAGCCGGGACAACTGGGAGACCCAGTACTTC. Its protein product is CASRDNWETQYF. The chain has TRBV27 and TRBJ2-5; a weak D match, TRBD1 (6 bases). The germline CDR1 and CDR2 sequences are MNHEY and SMNVEV (reference sequence). The CDR3 runs to 12 residues. The germline V and J ends were trimmed by 8 bases and 5 bases, with 12 bases remaining between them.

DNA of the CDR3: TGTGCCAGCAGTCCCGGGAGGAGGGGGTGGGACACTGAAGCTTTCTTT. It codes for CASSPGRRGWDTEAFF. V and J are TRBV28 and TRBJ1-1; maybe TRBD1 (6 bases). The CDR3 covers 16 residues. Germline V gives CDR1 MDHEN, CDR2 SYDVKM. V was clipped by 5 bases and J by 3 bases, with 19 bases between them.